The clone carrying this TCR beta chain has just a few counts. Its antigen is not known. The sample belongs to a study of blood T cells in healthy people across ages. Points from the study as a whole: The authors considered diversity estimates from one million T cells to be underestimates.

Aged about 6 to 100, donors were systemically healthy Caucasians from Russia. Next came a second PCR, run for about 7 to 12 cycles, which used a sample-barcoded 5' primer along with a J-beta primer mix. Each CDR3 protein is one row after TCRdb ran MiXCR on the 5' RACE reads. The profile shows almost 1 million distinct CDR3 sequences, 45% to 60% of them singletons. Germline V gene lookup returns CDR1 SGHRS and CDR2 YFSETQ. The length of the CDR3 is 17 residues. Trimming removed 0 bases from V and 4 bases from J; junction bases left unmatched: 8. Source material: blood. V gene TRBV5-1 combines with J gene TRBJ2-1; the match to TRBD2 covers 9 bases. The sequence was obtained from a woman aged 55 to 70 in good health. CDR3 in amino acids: CASSLAAGGDPYNEQFF. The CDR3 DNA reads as TGCGCCAGCAGCTTGGCGGCGGGGGGGGACCCTTACAATGAGCAGTTCTTC.